The 25 T cell receptor beta chains presented below share a single source sample, sequenced in a study of blood T cell repertoires in COVID-19. Profiling relied on immunoSEQ multiplex PCR, and the TCRdb table lists in-frame clones only, not all of them. The sample consists of over 250,000 clones, approximately 85% of them appearing once. The sequencing sample was made of peripheral blood. The receptors come from a woman between 25 and 40 years old with acute or convalescent COVID-19.

The chain joins TRBV3-1 (or the pseudogene TRBV3-2) to TRBJ1-1; TRBD1 aligns across 8 bases. The CDR3 extends over 14 amino acids. The V and J ends lost 6 bases and 1 base, in that order; junction bases with no gene match: 4. Per germline, CDR1 LGHDT and CDR2 YNNKEL (reference sequence). CDR3 sequence: CASRRGQGNTEAFF. Here the CDR3 DNA reads TGTGCCAGCAGAAGAGGACAGGGGAACACTGAAGCTTTCTTT.

CDR3 in DNA: TGTGCCAGTAGTAAGGACAGGAACAATGAGCAGTTCTTC. The encoded protein is CASSKDRNNEQFF. The rearrangement uses TRBV19 and TRBJ2-1, with 7 bases lining up with TRBD1. The trim removed 4 bases at V and 5 bases at J, leaving 2 bases unmatched. This CDR3 comprises 13 residues. Germline V gene data show CDR1 as LNHDA and CDR2 as SQIVND (reference sequence). Based on the CDR3 plus reference TRBV19 and TRBJ2-1, the full variable domain is DGGITQSPKYLFRKEGQNVTLSCEQNLNHDAMYWYRQDPGQGLRLIYYSQIVNDFQKGDIAEGYSVSREKKESFPLTVTSAQKNPTAFYLCASSKDRNNEQFFGPGTRLTVL.

This clone was counted between two and nine times. V and J are TRBV29-1 and TRBJ1-2, with a possible D match to TRBD1 (5 bases). Trimming left V 7 bases short and J 2 bases short, with 11 bases between. CDR1 SQVTM and CDR2 ANQGSEA come from the germline V gene. The CDR3 is made up of 12 amino acids. CDR3 DNA: TGCAGCGCGGGGGAGAGGAACTATGGCTACACCTTC. It is translated as CSAGERNYGYTF.

The chain uses TRBV19 and TRBJ2-7; weak D call: TRBD2 (6 bases). CDR1 and CDR2 from the germline V gene are LNHDA and SQIVND (reference sequence). The CDR3 totals 14 residues. Trimming removed 4 bases from V and 1 base from J, with 11 bases in between. The CDR3 bases are TGTGCCAGTAGTAGTGGCGGGATTTCCTACGAGCAGTACTTC. Translation: CASSSGGISYEQYF.

The V and J genes are TRBV10-2 and TRBJ1-5; possibly TRBD1 for D (5 bases). Germline V gene data show CDR1 as WSHSY and CDR2 as SAAADI. This CDR3 has 14 residues. The V end was cut by 0 bases, the J end by 5 bases, with 8 bases between. CDR3 bases: TGCGCCAGCAGTGAGTCCCAGGGATATCAGCCCCAGCATTTT. Protein: CASSESQGYQPQHF.

The chain couples TRBV7-9 to TRBJ2-2; the D is unclear. Trimming took 5 bases from V and 1 from J, leaving 11 bases between them. CDR3 length equals 15 residues. CDR1 is SEHNR and CDR2 is FQNEAQ in the germline V gene (reference sequence). CDR3 region: CASSPLAVNTGELFF. The CDR3 nucleotides are TGTGCCAGCAGCCCCCTGGCGGTGAACACCGGGGAGCTGTTTTTT. The full variable domain, with the rest looked up from reference TRBV7-9 and TRBJ2-2, is DTGVSQNPRHKITKRGQNVTFRCDPISEHNRLYWYRQTLGQGPEFLTYFQNEAQLEKSRLLSDRFSAERPKGSFSTLEIQRTEQGDSAMYLCASSPLAVNTGELFFGEGSRLTVL.

In DNA form, the CDR3 reads TGTGCCAGCAGCTTTCGAACCGGGACAGCTAACAATGAGCAGTTCTTC. This codes for CASSFRTGTANNEQFF. The gene calls are TRBV7-9 and TRBJ2-1, with 7 bases fitting TRBD1. V lost 3 bases to trimming and J lost 5 bases; unmatched junction nucleotides: 10. Germline V gene lookup returns CDR1 SEHNR and CDR2 FQNEAQ (reference sequence). The CDR3 sequence is 16 residues long.

The J gene is TRBJ1-2, the V gene TRBV7-2; TRBD1 might be the D (5 bases). Germline CDR1 and CDR2: SGHTA and FQGNSA. Trimming cost V 5 bases and J 5 bases, with 9 bases left between them. CDR3 size: 12 residues. CDR3 region: CASSPDIYGYTF. CDR3 bases: TGTGCCAGCAGCCCGGACATTTATGGCTACACCTTC.

CDR3 sequence reads: CASSSTGGAAGELFF. CDR3 coding DNA: TGTGCCAGCAGCTCGACAGGGGGCGCGGCCGGGGAGCTGTTTTTT. This rearrangement joins TRBV7-9 to TRBJ2-2, with 10 bases aligning to TRBD1. Germline values: CDR1 SEHNR, CDR2 FQNEAQ (reference sequence). The CDR3 length is 15 residues. Trimming at V came to 4 bases and at J to 6 bases, leaving 5 bases not matched to a gene.

The V call is TRBV4-1, the J call TRBJ2-7; TRBD2 matches at 12 bases. J gave up 2 bases and V 3 bases, and 5 bases lay outside the gene matches. This CDR3 has 16 amino acids. Germline V gives CDR1 MGHRA, CDR2 YSYEKL. In DNA, the CDR3 is TGCGCCAGCAGCCACTTTACTAGCGGGAGGCCCTACGAGCAGTACTTC. This sequence encodes CASSHFTSGRPYEQYF.

V usage is TRBV19 and J usage is TRBJ2-1, with 8 nucleotides matching TRBD2. CDR3 length equals 15 residues. The germline V gene has CDR1 LNHDA and CDR2 SQIVND (reference sequence). The trim removed 5 bases at V and 5 bases at J, leaving 8 bases unmatched. CDR3 region: CASSAGTRGDNEQFF. The DNA of the CDR3 is TGTGCCAGTAGTGCCGGGACTAGAGGGGACAATGAGCAGTTCTTC.

This chain joins TRBV5-1 and TRBJ2-3; the match to TRBD1 covers 7 bases. CDR1 and CDR2 (germline): SGHRS, YFSETQ. This CDR3 is built from 15 residues. Trimming cost V 2 bases and J 0 bases; bases outside gene matches: 3. CDR3 region: CASSFGQASTDTQYF. CDR3 nucleotides: TGCGCCAGCAGCTTCGGACAGGCTAGCACAGATACGCAGTATTTT.

The V gene is TRBV3-1 (or the pseudogene TRBV3-2), the J gene TRBJ1-1; the D gene is possibly TRBD1 (6 bases). The germline gives CDR1 LGHDT, CDR2 YNNKEL (reference sequence). CDR3 length: 11 residues. Trimming left V 4 bases short and J 8 bases short, with 8 bases between. CDR3 coding DNA: TGTGCCAGCAGCCTTGGGACAGAAGCTTTCTTT. This gives the protein CASSLGTEAFF.

The rearrangement links TRBV6-5 to TRBJ1-1; 7 bases match TRBD1. Looked up from germline, CDR1 is MNHEY and CDR2 is SVGAGI. V shed 7 bases, J shed 5 bases, and the junction held 7 bases outside the gene matches. This CDR3 has 13 amino acids. Here the CDR3 reads CASTAGGMTEAFF. CDR3 nucleotides: TGTGCCAGCACCGCAGGGGGAATGACTGAAGCTTTCTTT.

This clone has just a few counts. The rearrangement links TRBV29-1 to TRBJ1-2; 7 bases match TRBD1. CDR1 and CDR2 from the germline V gene are SQVTM and ANQGSEA. V was pared by 4 bases and J by 0 bases, with 14 bases of the junction left unmatched. This CDR3 is built from 17 residues. The CDR3 nucleotides read TGCAGCGTTGTAACCCACAGGGGCGGACCTGCTAACTATGGCTACACCTTC. It is translated as CSVVTHRGGPANYGYTF.

The chain links TRBV7-8 to TRBJ1-5; TRBD1 might be the D (5 bases). The germline gives CDR1 SGHVS, CDR2 FQNEAQ. Deletions cut 3 bases from V and 5 bases from J, with 14 bases between. The CDR3 is 15 amino acids. The CDR3 DNA is TGTGCCAGCAGCTTTATCCGCGGGACCGATCAGCCCCAGCATTTT. It translates to CASSFIRGTDQPQHF.

CDR3 DNA sequence: TGTGCCAGTAGTATATGGACAGGGGGCGATCCCACTGAAGCTTTCTTT. This sequence encodes CASSIWTGGDPTEAFF. The V and J genes are TRBV19 and TRBJ1-1, with 11 nucleotides matching TRBD1. V was clipped by 2 bases and J by 4 bases; unmatched bases: 6. The CDR3 contains 16 residues. Germline CDR1 LNHDA, CDR2 SQIVND (reference sequence). Based on the CDR3 plus reference TRBV19 and TRBJ1-1, the full variable domain is DGGITQSPKYLFRKEGQNVTLSCEQNLNHDAMYWYRQDPGQGLRLIYYSQIVNDFQKGDIAEGYSVSREKKESFPLTVTSAQKNPTAFYLCASSIWTGGDPTEAFFGQGTRLTVV.

Details on this clone: Other DNA sequences in the sample encode the same CDR3. The rearrangement links TRBV4-3 to TRBJ2-2, with D possibly TRBD2 on 6 matching bases. Germline assignment: CDR1 LGHNA and CDR2 YSLEER. V was clipped by 3 bases and J by 1 base, with 9 bases between them. This CDR3 spans 15 amino acids. CDR3: CASSQGSGNTGELFF. DNA for the CDR3: TGCGCCAGCAGCCAGGGTAGCGGGAACACCGGGGAGCTGTTTTTT.

The chain joins TRBV7-9 to TRBJ2-5; 13 nucleotides align to TRBD2. Germline loops: CDR1 SEHNR, CDR2 FQNEAQ (reference sequence). With 5 bases clipped from V and 5 bases from J, the junction kept 5 bases outside the gene matches. This CDR3 has 15 amino acids. The CDR3 region is CASSILAGGRETQYF. The CDR3 DNA is TGTGCCAGCAGCATACTAGCGGGAGGGCGGGAGACCCAGTACTTC.

This chain links TRBV7-8 with TRBJ2-4; 7 nucleotides agree with TRBD1. J was trimmed by 5 bases and V by 5 bases; bases with no gene match: 9. CDR3 size: 15 residues. CDR1 SGHVS and CDR2 FQNEAQ come from the germline V gene. CDR3: CASSRDRAQENIQYF. DNA of the CDR3: TGTGCCAGCAGCCGAGACAGGGCCCAGGAAAACATTCAGTACTTC.

The chain links TRBV7-2 to TRBJ1-1; 7 nucleotides match TRBD1. Germline lookup yields CDR1 SGHTA and CDR2 FQGNSA. The V segment lost 0 bases and the J segment 2 bases; nucleotides outside the gene matches: 3. This CDR3 has 15 residues. For the CDR3, the DNA is TGTGCCAGCAGCTTAGCAGGGACAGCAAACACTGAAGCTTTCTTT. This sequence encodes CASSLAGTANTEAFF.

The chain uses TRBV7-6 and TRBJ2-3; 10 bases are shared with TRBD2. The germline gives CDR1 SGHVS, CDR2 FNYEAQ. Unmatched junction bases numbered 7, after V lost 4 bases and J lost 6 bases. The CDR3 totals 15 residues. In nucleotides, the CDR3 is TGTGCCAGCAGCTCCCGGACTAGCGGAGGGGATACGCAGTATTTT. This codes for CASSSRTSGGDTQYF.

The chain carries TRBV11-2 and TRBJ2-5; 9 nucleotides agree with TRBD2. The CDR3 is 13 residues long. The V segment lost 8 bases and the J segment 5 bases; nucleotides outside the gene matches: 6. Germline V gene data show CDR1 as SGHAT and CDR2 as FQNNGV. Here the CDR3 DNA reads TGTGCCAGCGGAGGGACTAGCAGGGAGACCCAGTACTTC. The encoded protein is CASGGTSRETQYF.

The rearrangement joins TRBV7-8 to TRBJ1-5, with TRBD1 as a possible D gene (5 bases). CDR1 is SGHVS and CDR2 is FQNEAQ in the germline V gene. The CDR3 covers 13 residues. V was trimmed by 5 bases and J by 4 bases, leaving 9 bases between them. CDR3 sequence (DNA): TGTGCCAGCAGCCTTACAGGAAATCAGCCCCAGCATTTT. Its protein is CASSLTGNQPQHF.

The chain joins TRBV30 to TRBJ2-7; 7 bases are a match to TRBD2. The length of the CDR3 is 13 residues. V shed 0 bases, J shed 5 bases, and the junction held 4 bases outside the gene matches. Germline lookup yields CDR1 GTSNPN and CDR2 SVGIG (reference sequence). CDR3 DNA: TGTGCCTGGAGTGTTGCTAGCGGAAACGAGCAGTACTTC. It codes for CAWSVASGNEQYF. Looking up the rest from reference TRBV30 and TRBJ2-7 gives the full variable domain: SQTIHQWPATLVQPVGSPLSLECTVEGTSNPNLYWYRQAAGRGLQLLFYSVGIGQISSEVPQNLSASRPQDRQFILSSKKLLLSDSGFYLCAWSVASGNEQYFGPGTRLTVT.